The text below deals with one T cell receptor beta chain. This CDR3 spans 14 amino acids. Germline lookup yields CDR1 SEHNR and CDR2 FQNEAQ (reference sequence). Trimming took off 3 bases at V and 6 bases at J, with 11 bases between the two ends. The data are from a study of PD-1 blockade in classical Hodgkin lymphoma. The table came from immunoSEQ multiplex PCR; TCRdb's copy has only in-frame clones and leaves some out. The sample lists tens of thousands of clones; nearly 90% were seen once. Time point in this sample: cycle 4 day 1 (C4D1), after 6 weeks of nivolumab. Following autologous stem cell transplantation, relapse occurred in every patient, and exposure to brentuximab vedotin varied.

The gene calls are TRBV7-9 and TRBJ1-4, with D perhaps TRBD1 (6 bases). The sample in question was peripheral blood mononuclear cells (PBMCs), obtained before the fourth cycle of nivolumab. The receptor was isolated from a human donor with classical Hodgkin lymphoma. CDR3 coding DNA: TGTGCCAGCAGCTTGGGGGCGACGGATGAAAAACTGTTTTTT. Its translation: CASSLGATDEKLFF.